This entry concerns a single T cell receptor (beta chain). What it binds is not known. Assay used: immunoSEQ multiplex PCR; TCRdb lists only in-frame clones, some missing. This sample has some 120,000 clones; more than 75% occur once, and the top ten carry about 1.2%. This record belongs to a study of T cell responses to AZD1222 COVID-19 vaccine. General study results and limits: With dominance at 160-218 and 743-854, vaccine-associated CD4 TCRs spanned spike.

CDR3 length: 14 residues. CDR1 is PRHDT and CDR2 is FYEKMQ in the germline V gene (reference sequence). V lost 5 bases and J 0 bases, leaving 10 bases between the germline ends. The TCR was taken from an adult in good health. The J gene is TRBJ1-2, the V gene TRBV13, with D possibly TRBD1 on 6 matching bases. Source: peripheral blood, taken on day 0 of AZD1222 vaccination. The CDR3 DNA follows: TGTGCCAGCAGCCCAGGGGTCTCTAACTATGGCTACACCTTC. Protein sequence: CASSPGVSNYGYTF.